The 24 T cell receptor beta chains presented below share a single source sample, sequenced in a study of shared clonotypes between healthy human individuals. TCRdb keeps only in-frame clones here, not all; method: immunoSEQ multiplex PCR. The sample records some 2.3 million clones, approximately 95% being singletons. Sequencing was performed on naive CD4+ T cells from PBMCs. Documented subset: CD45RA+ positively selected. The receptors originated from a man between 18 and 35 years old in good health. Some clones in this sample may be carry-over from other donors' samples.

The chain has TRBV7-9 and TRBJ2-5; 11 bases are shared with TRBD2. Trimming at V came to 5 bases and at J to 5 bases, leaving 4 bases not matched to a gene. The CDR3 is 14 amino acids. The germline CDR1 and CDR2 sequences are SEHNR and FQNEAQ (reference sequence). The CDR3 spells CASSARTSGETQYF. The CDR3 DNA sequence: TGTGCCAGCAGCGCCAGGACTAGCGGGGAGACCCAGTACTTC.

The J gene is TRBJ2-7, the V gene TRBV10-3; 12 bases map to TRBD2. Germline V gene sequence: CDR1 ENHRY, CDR2 SYGVKD. The CDR3 contains 16 residues. V dropped 1 base and J dropped 4; count of bases not matched to a gene: 5. CDR3 in amino acids: CAISEFTSGRSYEQYF. The CDR3 DNA follows: TGTGCCATCAGTGAGTTTACTAGCGGGAGGAGTTACGAGCAGTACTTC.

This sequence joins TRBV6-5 and TRBJ2-3; TRBD1 aligns across 7 bases. The ends lost 10 bases at V and 1 base at J; junction bases unmatched: 5. Germline values: CDR1 MNHEY, CDR2 SVGAGI. The CDR3 consists of 13 residues. The CDR3 region has the DNA TGTGCCACCCACCAGGGGGGCACAGATACGCAGTATTTT. It specifies CATHQGGTDTQYF.

This chain joins TRBV7-9 and TRBJ1-1, with TRBD1 as a possible D gene (6 bases). CDR1 is SEHNR and CDR2 is FQNEAQ in the germline V gene (reference sequence). The V gene lost 4 bases and the J gene lost 6 bases, with 15 bases spanning the gap. The CDR3 consists of 14 residues. CDR3 coding DNA: TGTGCCAGCAGCTCTCCCGACAGGTTCCCTGAAGCTTTCTTT. The encoded protein is CASSSPDRFPEAFF.

The CDR3 reads CASKRKGGGPGTGNEQFF. In DNA form, the CDR3 reads TGTGCCAGTAAACGTAAGGGCGGAGGACCCGGGACTGGCAATGAGCAGTTCTTC. The chain combines TRBV19 with TRBJ2-1; a possible D gene is TRBD2 (6 bases). The CDR3 has 18 amino acids. V gave up 7 bases and J gave up 6 bases, with 28 bases separating them. Germline lookup yields CDR1 LNHDA and CDR2 SQIVND (reference sequence).

The V and J genes are TRBV7-2 and TRBJ1-3; 10 positions match TRBD1. V lost 4 bases, J lost 0 bases, and 3 bases stayed unmatched. The CDR3 runs 16 residues. Germline V CDR1 and CDR2: SGHTA, FQGNSA. CDR3 sequence reads: CASSWGQGSSGNTIYF. CDR3 DNA: TGTGCCAGCAGCTGGGGACAGGGGAGCTCTGGAAACACCATATATTTT.

The chain combines TRBV10-3 with TRBJ1-2; tentatively, D is TRBD1 (5 bases). Trimming stripped 4 bases from V and 8 bases from J, with 20 bases between. Germline-derived CDR1 and CDR2 are ENHRY and SYGVKD. The CDR3 is 15 amino acids. The CDR3: CAISAPGGQEKGYTF. The CDR3, as DNA: TGTGCCATCAGTGCCCCTGGGGGTCAAGAGAAAGGCTACACCTTC.

V is TRBV4-1 and J is TRBJ2-5; D unresolved. The V gene lost 3 bases and the J gene lost 4 bases, with 6 bases spanning the gap. Germline loops: CDR1 MGHRA, CDR2 YSYEKL. The CDR3 has 12 amino acids. The CDR3 region has the DNA TGCGCCAGCAGCCACCTGGGAGAGACCCAGTACTTC. Encoded protein: CASSHLGETQYF.

This chain joins TRBV7-7 and TRBJ2-5; D possibly corresponds to TRBD2 (7 bases). The V end was cut by 5 bases, the J end by 4 bases, with 17 bases between. Germline V gene data show CDR1 as SSHAT and CDR2 as FNYEAQ (reference sequence). The CDR3 runs 15 residues. The CDR3, as DNA: TGTGCCAGCAGCCGGGGGCTAGCGGAGTCAGAGACCCAGTACTTC. This translates into CASSRGLAESETQYF. The entire variable domain, with the rest obtained from reference TRBV7-7 and TRBJ2-5, is as follows: GAGVSQSPRYKVTKRGQDVTLRCDPISSHATLYWYQQALGQGPEFLTYFNYEAQPDKSGLPSDRFSAERPEGSISTLTIQRTEQRDSAMYRCASSRGLAESETQYFGPGTRLLVL.

This rearrangement joins TRBV15 to TRBJ2-2; 7 bases match TRBD1. Germline CDR1 LNHNV, CDR2 YYDKDF (reference sequence). The CDR3 has 17 amino acids. J was trimmed by 2 bases and V by 0 bases; bases with no gene match: 6. CDR3 DNA sequence: TGTGCCACCAGCAGAGAACCCAGGGGGATTAACACCGGGGAGCTGTTTTTT. Encoded protein: CATSREPRGINTGELFF. The entire variable domain, with the rest obtained from reference TRBV15 and TRBJ2-2, is as follows: DAMVIQNPRYQVTQFGKPVTLSCSQTLNHNVMYWYQQKSSQAPKLLFHYYDKDFNNEADTPDNFQSRRPNTSFCFLDIRSPGLGDTAMYLCATSREPRGINTGELFFGEGSRLTVL.

The gene calls are TRBV5-4 and TRBJ2-3; maybe TRBD1 (6 bases). The CDR3 has 13 residues. The V end lost 2 bases, the J end lost 6 bases, and 10 bases lay between the germline ends. Germline V gene lookup returns CDR1 SGHNT and CDR2 YYREEE (reference sequence). DNA for the CDR3: TGTGCCAGCAGCTTCTCTCAGGGGGATACGCAGTATTTT. As protein: CASSFSQGDTQYF.

The CDR3 nucleotides read TGTGCCAGCAGCTTGGGATTATCTCGGGAAGGGGCCAACGTCCTGACTTTC. Protein: CASSLGLSREGANVLTF. The V call is TRBV5-6, the J call TRBJ2-6, with D tentatively TRBD2 (5 bases). CDR1 SGHDT and CDR2 YYEEEE come from the germline V gene. The CDR3 sequence is 17 residues long. Trimming took 0 bases from V and 4 from J, leaving 14 bases between them. The full variable domain, its missing parts supplied by reference TRBV5-6 and TRBJ2-6, is DAGVTQSPTHLIKTRGQQVTLRCSPKSGHDTVSWYQQALGQGPQFIFQYYEEEERQRGNFPDRFSGHQFPNYSSELNVNALLLGDSALYLCASSLGLSREGANVLTFGAGSRLTVL.

V is TRBV6-6 and J is TRBJ2-7; 9 bases map to TRBD2. The germline CDR1 and CDR2 sequences are MNHNY and SVGAGI (reference sequence). The CDR3 consists of 14 residues. V shed 7 bases and J 3 bases; nucleotides not matched to a gene: 7. This CDR3 is CASNTSGRFYEQYF. The CDR3 DNA reads as TGTGCCAGCAATACTAGCGGGCGGTTCTACGAGCAGTACTTC.

The chain uses TRBV5-6 and TRBJ2-7; no clear D gene. Deletions cut 0 bases from V and 5 bases from J, with 9 bases between. Germline CDR1 is SGHDT and CDR2 is YYEEEE. The CDR3 length is 13 residues. As DNA, the CDR3 is TGTGCCAGCAGCTTGGGGTACCGCAACGAGCAGTACTTC. Its protein is CASSLGYRNEQYF.

This clone was found once. The V call is TRBV2, the J call TRBJ2-1, with 7 nucleotides matching TRBD2. Germline V CDR1 and CDR2: SNHLY, FYNNEI. The CDR3 totals 15 residues. J lost 0 bases, V lost 7 bases, and 6 bases had no gene match. CDR3 nucleotide sequence: TGTGCCAGCAATGTAAGGGACTACTCCTACAATGAGCAGTTCTTC. Amino acid sequence: CASNVRDYSYNEQFF. Using reference TRBV2 and TRBJ2-1 for the parts outside the CDR3, the full variable domain is EPEVTQTPSHQVTQMGQEVILRCVPISNHLYFYWYRQILGQKVEFLVSFYNNEISEKSEIFDDQFSVERPDGSNFTLKIRSTKLEDSAMYFCASNVRDYSYNEQFFGPGTRLTVL.

With regard to this clone: Other DNA sequences in the same sample also yield this CDR3. The chain uses TRBV11-2 and TRBJ2-7, with 14 positions matching TRBD2. The germline CDR1 and CDR2 sequences are SGHAT and FQNNGV. This CDR3 comprises 15 residues. V was clipped by 5 bases and J by 6 bases; unmatched bases: 6. The CDR3 DNA is TGTGCCAGCAGCCCTGGGACTAGCGGGAGAAGCGAGCAGTACTTC. Translation: CASSPGTSGRSEQYF.

Concerning this clone: Other DNA sequences from this sample encode an identical CDR3 as well. V gene TRBV7-2 combines with J gene TRBJ2-1, with TRBD2 identical over 12 bases. The CDR3 contains 15 residues. Germline lookup yields CDR1 SGHTA and CDR2 FQGNSA. V lost 1 base and J lost 7; bases outside the gene matches: 2. The CDR3 sequence is CASSLGLAGVNEQFF. CDR3 nucleotides: TGTGCCAGCAGCTTAGGACTAGCGGGAGTTAATGAGCAGTTCTTC.

The chain links TRBV28 to TRBJ2-3, with a possible D match to TRBD2 (6 bases). Germline V CDR1 and CDR2: MDHEN, SYDVKM. V was shortened by 7 bases and J by 6 bases, with 14 bases between the two germline ends. The length of the CDR3 is 13 residues. CDR3 nucleotides: TGTGCCAGCAAGGACCCGGGACTGGATACGCAGTATTTT. Amino acids: CASKDPGLDTQYF.

In regard to this clone: Other nucleotide sequences in the sample specify the same CDR3. The chain carries TRBV7-2 and TRBJ1-5, with D possibly being TRBD1 (6 bases). V lost 1 base and J lost 0, with 7 bases in between. There are 15 residues in the CDR3. CDR1 and CDR2 from the germline V gene are SGHTA and FQGNSA. In DNA form, the CDR3 reads TGTGCCAGCAGCTTAGTGACAGGTAGCAATCAGCCCCAGCATTTT. This codes for CASSLVTGSNQPQHF.

V gene TRBV23-1 combines with J gene TRBJ2-2, with TRBD2 matching over 10 bases. TRBV23-1 is treated as an ORF (open reading frame) with a function not yet certain. Trimming took 8 bases from V and 1 from J; bases not matched to a gene: 10. CDR3 length: 17 amino acids. The CDR3 protein is CASGGATSGQNTGELFF. CDR3 DNA sequence: TGCGCCAGCGGCGGGGCGACTAGCGGGCAGAACACCGGGGAGCTGTTTTTT.

The chain links TRBV4-1 to TRBJ1-4, with D hard to call. The germline gives CDR1 MGHRA, CDR2 YSYEKL. The CDR3 loop spans 12 amino acids. Deletions cut 4 bases from V and 12 bases from J, with 12 bases between. In nucleotides, the CDR3 is TGCGCCAGCAGCCCCCCCCAACGTGAACTGTTTTTT. Protein product: CASSPPQRELFF.

The chain employs TRBV7-8 and TRBJ2-1; 8 positions agree with TRBD1. Germline CDR1 is SGHVS and CDR2 is FQNEAQ. J was trimmed by 3 bases and V by 5 bases; bases with no gene match: 9. CDR3 size: 16 residues. CDR3 nucleotide sequence: TGTGCCAGCAGCCCTACTAGGACAGGGATCTACAATGAGCAGTTCTTC. Translated, it gives CASSPTRTGIYNEQFF.

V gene TRBV30 combines with J gene TRBJ1-4; TRBD1 matches at 10 bases. Germline V lookup: CDR1 GTSNPN, CDR2 SVGIG (reference sequence). This CDR3 comprises 14 residues. The junction had 7 bases not matched to a gene; V was cut back by 4 bases and J by 8 bases. The CDR3 protein is CAWNPGQGLEKLFF. CDR3 coding DNA: TGTGCCTGGAATCCGGGACAGGGGCTAGAAAAACTGTTTTTT.

Note on this clone: Distinct nucleotide sequences in the sample also encode this CDR3. V usage is TRBV11-2 and J usage is TRBJ1-2; D not certain. The V end lost 1 base, the J end lost 4 bases, and 4 bases lay between the germline ends. Germline V CDR1 and CDR2: SGHAT, FQNNGV. The CDR3 totals 12 residues. As DNA, the CDR3 is TGTGCCAGCAGCTTAGCAGGCTATGGCTACACCTTC. The encoded protein is CASSLAGYGYTF.